This TCR beta chain was sequenced during a study of blood T cell repertoires in COVID-19. Study information: PBMCs, B-cell-depleted T cells, or T cells were the source of the cDNA or gDNA that made up the material.

The table came from immunoSEQ multiplex PCR; TCRdb's copy has only in-frame clones and leaves some out. Of 130,000 or so clones in the sample, 84% were seen once. CDR1 LGHDT and CDR2 YNNKEL come from the germline V gene (reference sequence). Between the trimmed V and J ends, which lost 4 bases and 3 bases, there was a span of 12 bases. CDR3 length: 14 residues. The sequencing sample was made of peripheral blood. This clonotype was obtained from a man aged 25 to 45 with COVID-19, enrolled during active disease. The J gene is TRBJ1-2, the V gene TRBV3-1 (or the pseudogene TRBV3-2); D gene unclear. CDR3: CASSPLTAHYGYTF. As DNA, the CDR3 is TGTGCCAGCAGCCCATTAACAGCCCACTATGGCTACACCTTC.